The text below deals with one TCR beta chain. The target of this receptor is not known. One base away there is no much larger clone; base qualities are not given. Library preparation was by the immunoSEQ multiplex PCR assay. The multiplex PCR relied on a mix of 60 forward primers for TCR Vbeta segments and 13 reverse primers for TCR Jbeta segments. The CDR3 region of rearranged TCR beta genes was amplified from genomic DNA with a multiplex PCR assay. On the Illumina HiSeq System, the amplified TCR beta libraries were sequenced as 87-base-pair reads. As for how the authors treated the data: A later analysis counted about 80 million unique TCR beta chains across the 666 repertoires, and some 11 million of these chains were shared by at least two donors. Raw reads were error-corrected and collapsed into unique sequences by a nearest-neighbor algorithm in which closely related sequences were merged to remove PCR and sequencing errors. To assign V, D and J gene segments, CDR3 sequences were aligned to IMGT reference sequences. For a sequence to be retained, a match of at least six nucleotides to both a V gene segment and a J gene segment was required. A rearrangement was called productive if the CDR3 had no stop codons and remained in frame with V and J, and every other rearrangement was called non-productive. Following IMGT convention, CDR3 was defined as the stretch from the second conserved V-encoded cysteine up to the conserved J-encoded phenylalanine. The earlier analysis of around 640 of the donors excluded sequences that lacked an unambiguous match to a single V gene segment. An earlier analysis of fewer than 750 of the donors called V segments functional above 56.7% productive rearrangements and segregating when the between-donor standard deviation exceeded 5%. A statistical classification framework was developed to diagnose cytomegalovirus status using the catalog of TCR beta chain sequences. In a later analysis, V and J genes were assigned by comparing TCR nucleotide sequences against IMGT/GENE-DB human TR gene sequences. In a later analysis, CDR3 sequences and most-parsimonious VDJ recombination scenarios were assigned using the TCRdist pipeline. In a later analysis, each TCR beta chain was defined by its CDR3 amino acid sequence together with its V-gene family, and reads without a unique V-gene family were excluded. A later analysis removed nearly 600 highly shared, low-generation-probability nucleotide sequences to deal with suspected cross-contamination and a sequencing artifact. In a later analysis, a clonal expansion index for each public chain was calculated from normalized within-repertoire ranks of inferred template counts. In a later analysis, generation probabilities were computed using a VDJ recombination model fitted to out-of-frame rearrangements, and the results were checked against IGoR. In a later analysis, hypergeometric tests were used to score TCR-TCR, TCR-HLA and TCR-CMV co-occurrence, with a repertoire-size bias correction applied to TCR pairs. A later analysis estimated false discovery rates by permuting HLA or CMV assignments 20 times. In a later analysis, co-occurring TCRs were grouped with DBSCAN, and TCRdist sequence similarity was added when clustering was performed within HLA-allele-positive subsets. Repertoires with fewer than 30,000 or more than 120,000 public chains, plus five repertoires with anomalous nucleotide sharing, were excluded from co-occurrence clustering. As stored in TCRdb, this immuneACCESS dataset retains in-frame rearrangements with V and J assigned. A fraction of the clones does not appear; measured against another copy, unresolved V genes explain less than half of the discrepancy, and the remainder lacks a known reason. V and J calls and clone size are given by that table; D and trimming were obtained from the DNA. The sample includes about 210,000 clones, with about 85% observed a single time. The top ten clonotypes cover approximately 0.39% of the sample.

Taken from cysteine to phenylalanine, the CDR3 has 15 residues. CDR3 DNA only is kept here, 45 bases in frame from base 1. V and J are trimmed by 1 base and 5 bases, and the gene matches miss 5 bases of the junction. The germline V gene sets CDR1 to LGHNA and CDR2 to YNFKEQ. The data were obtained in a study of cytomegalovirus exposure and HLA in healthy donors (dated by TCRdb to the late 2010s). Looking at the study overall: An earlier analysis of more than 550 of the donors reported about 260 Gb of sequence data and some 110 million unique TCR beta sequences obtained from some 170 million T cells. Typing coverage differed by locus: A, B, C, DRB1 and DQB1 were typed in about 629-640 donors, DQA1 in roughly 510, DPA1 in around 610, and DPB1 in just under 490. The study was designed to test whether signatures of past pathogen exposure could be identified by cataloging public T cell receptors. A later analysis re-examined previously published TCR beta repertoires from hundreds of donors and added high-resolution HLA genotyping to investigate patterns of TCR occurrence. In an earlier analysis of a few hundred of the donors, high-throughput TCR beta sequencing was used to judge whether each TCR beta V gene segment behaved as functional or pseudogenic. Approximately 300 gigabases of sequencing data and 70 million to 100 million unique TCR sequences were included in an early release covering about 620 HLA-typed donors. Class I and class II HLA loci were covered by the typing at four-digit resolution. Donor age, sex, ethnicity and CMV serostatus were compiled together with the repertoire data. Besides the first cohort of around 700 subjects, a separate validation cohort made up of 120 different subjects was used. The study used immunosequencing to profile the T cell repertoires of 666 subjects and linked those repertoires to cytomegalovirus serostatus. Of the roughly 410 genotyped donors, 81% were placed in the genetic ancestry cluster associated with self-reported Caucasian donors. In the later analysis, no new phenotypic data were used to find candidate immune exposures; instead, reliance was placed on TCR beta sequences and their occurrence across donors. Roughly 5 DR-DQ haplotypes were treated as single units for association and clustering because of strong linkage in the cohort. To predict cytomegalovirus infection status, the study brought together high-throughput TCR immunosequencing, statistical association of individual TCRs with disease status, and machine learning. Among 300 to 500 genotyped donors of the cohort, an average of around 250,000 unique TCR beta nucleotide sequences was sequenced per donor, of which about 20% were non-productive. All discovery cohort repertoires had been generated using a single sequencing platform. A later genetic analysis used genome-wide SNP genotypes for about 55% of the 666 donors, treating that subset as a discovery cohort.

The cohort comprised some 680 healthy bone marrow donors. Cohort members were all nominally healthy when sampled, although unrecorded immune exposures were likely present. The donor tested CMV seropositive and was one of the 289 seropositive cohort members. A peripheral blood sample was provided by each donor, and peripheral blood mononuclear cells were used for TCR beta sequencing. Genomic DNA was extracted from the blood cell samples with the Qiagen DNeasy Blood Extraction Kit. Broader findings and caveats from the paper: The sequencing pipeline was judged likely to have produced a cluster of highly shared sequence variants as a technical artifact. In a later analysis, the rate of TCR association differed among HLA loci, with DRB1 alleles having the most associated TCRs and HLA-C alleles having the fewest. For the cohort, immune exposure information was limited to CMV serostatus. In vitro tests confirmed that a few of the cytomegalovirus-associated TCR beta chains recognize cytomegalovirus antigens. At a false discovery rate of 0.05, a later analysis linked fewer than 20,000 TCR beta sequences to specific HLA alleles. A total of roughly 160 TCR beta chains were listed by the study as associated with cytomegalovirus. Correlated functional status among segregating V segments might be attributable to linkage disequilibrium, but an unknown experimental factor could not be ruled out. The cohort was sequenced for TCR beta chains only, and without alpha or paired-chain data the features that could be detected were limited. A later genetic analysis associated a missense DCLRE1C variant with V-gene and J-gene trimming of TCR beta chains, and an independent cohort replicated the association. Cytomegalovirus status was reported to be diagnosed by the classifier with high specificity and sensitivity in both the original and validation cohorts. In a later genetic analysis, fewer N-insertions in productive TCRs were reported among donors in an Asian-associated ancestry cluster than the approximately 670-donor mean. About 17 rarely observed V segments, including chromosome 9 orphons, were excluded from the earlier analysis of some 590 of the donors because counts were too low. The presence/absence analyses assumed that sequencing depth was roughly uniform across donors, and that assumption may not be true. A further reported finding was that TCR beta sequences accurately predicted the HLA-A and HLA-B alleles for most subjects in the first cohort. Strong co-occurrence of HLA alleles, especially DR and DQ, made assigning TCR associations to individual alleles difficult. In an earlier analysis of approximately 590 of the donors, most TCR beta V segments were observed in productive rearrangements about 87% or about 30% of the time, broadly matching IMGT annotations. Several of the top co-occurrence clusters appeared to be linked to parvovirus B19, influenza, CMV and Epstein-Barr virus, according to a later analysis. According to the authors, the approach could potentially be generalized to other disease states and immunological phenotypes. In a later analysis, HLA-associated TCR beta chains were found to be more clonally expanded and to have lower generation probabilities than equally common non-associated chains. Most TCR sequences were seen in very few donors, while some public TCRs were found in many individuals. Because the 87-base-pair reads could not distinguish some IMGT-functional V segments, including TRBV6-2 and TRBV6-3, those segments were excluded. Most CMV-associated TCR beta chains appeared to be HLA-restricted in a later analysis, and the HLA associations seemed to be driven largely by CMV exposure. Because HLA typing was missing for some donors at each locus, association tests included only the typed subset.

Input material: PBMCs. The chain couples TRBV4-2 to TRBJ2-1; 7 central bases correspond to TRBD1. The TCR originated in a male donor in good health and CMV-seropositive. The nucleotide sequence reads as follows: TGTGCCAGCAGCCAAGTTGGGACAGTTAACAATGAGCAGTTCTTC. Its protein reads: CASSQVGTVNNEQFF.